These T cell receptor beta chains were read from a single sample in a study of T-cell reconstitution after alpha-beta-depleted transplantation in children. TCRdb re-derived calls from the PCR reads in MiXCR, one entry per CDR3 protein. The data show some 550,000 distinct CDR3 sequences, with about 23% seen just once and about 14% held by the top ten. Sequenced here: PBMCs, mostly from graft donor cells, sampled 360 days after TCRalphabeta/CD19-depleted stem cell transplant. The receptors stem from a boy under two years old who had a stem cell transplant for acute myeloid leukemia, so the T cells may come from the graft donor. Both conserved end residues are trimmed from each CDR3. Rows give clone size only sometimes, using once, few, many, or a class for an expanded clone.

>many|TRBJ1-2|TRBV29-1
SVEGYYGYT
>few|TRBJ2-4|TRBV20-1
SASWGAKNIQY
>.|TRBJ1-5|TRBV7-6
ASSLDPYQPQH
>many|TRBJ1-1|TRBV7-2
ASSSQPDRAF
>many|TRBJ2-3|TRBV15
ATSRDLAQESTDTQY
>.|TRBJ2-5|TRBV12-3/TRBV12-4
ASSSGSHQKAQY
>many|TRBJ2-1|TRBV20-1
SANPPGGYNEQF
>few|TRBJ2-1|TRBV7-2
ASSIRSEQF
>.|TRBJ2-4|TRBV7-2
ASSLLSGREIKNIQY
>few|TRBJ1-3|TRBV20-1
SARVRRPGNTIY
>.|TRBJ2-5|TRBV29-1
SVAGQGWETQY
>many|TRBJ2-1|TRBV15
ATSARPVSYDNEQF
>many|TRBJ2-1|TRBV5-1
ASSLYGAGLNEQF
>few|TRBJ2-5|TRBV12-3/TRBV12-4
ASSLKTPTGLAQETQY
>.|TRBJ2-1|TRBV10-3
AISYRDREGQF
>.|TRBJ1-2|TRBV20-1
SATRGYT
>many|TRBJ2-1|TRBV20-1
SAVGTNTYNEQF
>many|TRBJ2-5|TRBV20-1
SADGYYQETQY
>few|TRBJ2-5|TRBV24-1
ATSDPRGGETQY
>.|TRBJ2-5|TRBV7-2
ASRLGRGSSETQY
>.|TRBJ2-4|TRBV20-1
SADRAIAKNIQY
>many|TRBJ2-2|TRBV7-6
ASSSERGYTGELF
>few|TRBJ2-3|TRBV5-5
ASSLAEDTQY
>many|TRBJ2-7|TRBV12-3/TRBV12-4
ASRSGTQLDEQY
>many|TRBJ2-3|TRBV4-3
ASGLRGGGGSDTQY
>.|TRBJ2-3|TRBV18
ASSPQGSSTDTQY